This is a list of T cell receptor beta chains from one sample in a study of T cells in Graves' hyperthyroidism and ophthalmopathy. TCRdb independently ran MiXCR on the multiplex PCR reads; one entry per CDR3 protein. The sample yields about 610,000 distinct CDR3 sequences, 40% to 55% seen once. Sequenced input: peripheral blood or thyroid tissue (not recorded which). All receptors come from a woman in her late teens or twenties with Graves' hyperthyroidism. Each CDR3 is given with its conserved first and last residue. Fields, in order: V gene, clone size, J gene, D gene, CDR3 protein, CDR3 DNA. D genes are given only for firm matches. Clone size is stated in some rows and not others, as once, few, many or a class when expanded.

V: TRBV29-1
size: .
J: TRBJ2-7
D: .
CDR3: CSNPSNSRHEQYF
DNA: TGCAGCAATCCGTCCAACTCCCGGCACGAGCAGTACTTC

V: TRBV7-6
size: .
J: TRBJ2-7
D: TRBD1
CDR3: CASSGGTGYYEQYF
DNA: TGTGCCAGCAGCGGGGGGACAGGCTACTACGAGCAGTACTTC

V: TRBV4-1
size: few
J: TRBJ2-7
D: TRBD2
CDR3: CASSRPTSGTYEQYF
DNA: TGCGCCAGCAGCCGCCCGACTAGCGGAACCTACGAGCAGTACTTC

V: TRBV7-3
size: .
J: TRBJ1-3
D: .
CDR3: CASSGPVDLDPSIYF
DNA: TGTGCCAGCAGCGGGCCGGTAGACCTGGATCCCAGCATATATTTT

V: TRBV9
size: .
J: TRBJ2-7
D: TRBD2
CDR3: CASSDRLAGGLYEQYF
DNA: TGCGCCAGCAGTGATCGACTAGCGGGAGGCTTGTACGAGCAGTACTTC

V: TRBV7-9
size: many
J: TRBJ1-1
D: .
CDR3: CASSPYRDRTGNTEAFF
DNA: TGTGCCAGCAGCCCCTACAGGGATCGAACAGGGAACACTGAAGCTTTCTTT

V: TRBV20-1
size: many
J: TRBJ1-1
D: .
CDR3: CSAPDEGMNTEAFF
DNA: TGCAGTGCCCCAGATGAGGGTATGAACACTGAAGCTTTCTTT

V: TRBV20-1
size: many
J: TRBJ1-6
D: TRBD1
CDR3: CSARDSQNSYNSPLHF
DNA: TGCAGTGCCAGGGACAGTCAGAACTCCTATAATTCACCCCTCCACTTT

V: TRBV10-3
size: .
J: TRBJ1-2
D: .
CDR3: CAISESTRQTF
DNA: TGTGCCATCAGTGAGTCGACTCGACAAACCTTC

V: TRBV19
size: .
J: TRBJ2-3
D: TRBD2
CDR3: CARLAGDTDTQYF
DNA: TGTGCCAGGTTAGCGGGAGATACAGATACGCAGTATTTT

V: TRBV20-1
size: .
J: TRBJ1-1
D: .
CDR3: CSARVFGDDPLNTEAVF
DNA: TGCAGTGCTAGAGTGTTTGGTGACGATCCCCTTAACACTGAGGCTGTCTTT

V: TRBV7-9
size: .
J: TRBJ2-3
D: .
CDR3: CASSPGPRGVEDTQYF
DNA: TGTGCCAGCAGCCCCGGGCCCAGGGGGGTGGAAGATACGCAGTATTTT

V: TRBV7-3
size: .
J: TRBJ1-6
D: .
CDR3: CASSTGRPNSPLHF
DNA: TGTGCCAGCAGTACGGGGCGGCCAAATTCACCCCTCCACTTT

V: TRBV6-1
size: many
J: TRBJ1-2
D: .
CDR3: CASSEATARGYGYTF
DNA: TGTGCCAGCAGTGAGGCGACAGCCAGGGGCTATGGCTACACCTTC

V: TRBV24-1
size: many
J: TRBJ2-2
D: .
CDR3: CATRPDNTGELFF
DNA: TGTGCCACCCGACCCGATAACACCGGGGAGCTGTTTTTT

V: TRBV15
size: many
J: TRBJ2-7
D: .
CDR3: CATSREAGREQYF
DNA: TGTGCCACCAGCAGAGAGGCGGGTCGCGAGCAGTACTTC

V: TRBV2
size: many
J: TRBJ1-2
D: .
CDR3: CASPAGAGYTF
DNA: TGTGCCAGCCCGGCAGGGGCTGGCTACACCTTC

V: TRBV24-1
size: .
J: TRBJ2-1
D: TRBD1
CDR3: CATSDLPGQGYNEQFF
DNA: TGTGCCACCAGTGATTTGCCGGGACAGGGCTACAATGAGCAGTTCTTC

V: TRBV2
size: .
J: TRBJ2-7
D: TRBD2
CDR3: CASSEAGGDPYEQYF
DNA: TGTGCCAGCAGTGAAGCGGGGGGGGATCCCTACGAGCAGTACTTC

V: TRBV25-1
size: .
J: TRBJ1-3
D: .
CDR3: CASSDDRTGNTIYF
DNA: TGTGCCAGCAGCGATGACAGGACCGGAAACACCATATATTTT

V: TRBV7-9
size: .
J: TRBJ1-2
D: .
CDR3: CASSFSGANYGYTF
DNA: TGTGCCAGCAGCTTCAGCGGAGCTAACTATGGCTACACCTTC

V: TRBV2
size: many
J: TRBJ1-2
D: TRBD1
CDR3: CASRQQGGYGYTF
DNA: TGTGCCAGCAGGCAACAGGGGGGCTATGGCTACACCTTC

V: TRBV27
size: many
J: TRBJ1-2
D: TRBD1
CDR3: CASSLAGTGGGYYGYTF
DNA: TGTGCCAGCAGTTTAGCCGGGACAGGGGGCGGATACTATGGCTACACCTTC

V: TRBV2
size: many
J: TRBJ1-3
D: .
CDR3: CASSVTISSGNTIYF
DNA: TGTGCCAGCAGTGTGACAATAAGCTCTGGAAACACCATATATTTT

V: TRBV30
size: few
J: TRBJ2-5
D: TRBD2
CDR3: CACSGGGEDQETQYF
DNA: TGTGCCTGCTCCGGGGGGGGCGAAGACCAAGAGACCCAGTACTTC

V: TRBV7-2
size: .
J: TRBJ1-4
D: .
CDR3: CASSFFWARGNEKLFF
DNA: TGTGCCAGCAGCTTCTTCTGGGCCAGGGGTAATGAAAAACTGTTTTTT

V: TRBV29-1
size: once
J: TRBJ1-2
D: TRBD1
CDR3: CSVEGTADYGYTF
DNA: TGCAGCGTAGAAGGGACAGCGGACTATGGCTACACCTTC

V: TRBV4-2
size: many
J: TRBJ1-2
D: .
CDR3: CASSQDSGGIYGYTF
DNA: TGTGCCAGCAGCCAAGATTCCGGGGGGATCTATGGCTACACCTTC